The source of this T cell receptor beta chain is a study of T cell responses to AZD1222 COVID-19 vaccine. Findings of the study overall: Among the donors, most were white British and more were female, and clonal diversity was possibly underestimated. Mapped onto spike, vaccine-associated CD4 TCRs spanned it and were dominant at 160-218 and 743-854. Unmutated variant regions are reportedly targeted by nearly half of spike-specific TCRs.

Produced via immunoSEQ multiplex PCR; TCRdb's table is partial and in-frame only. Found here are 100,000 or so clones, 85% to 90% of them singletons; the top ten hold roughly a sixth. Note on this clone: Antigen unknown.

Unmatched junction bases numbered 9, after V lost 6 bases and J lost 3 bases. Germline CDR1 MRHNA, CDR2 SNTAGT. The CDR3 has 15 residues. The rearrangement links TRBV6-4 to TRBJ1-1; 8 bases fit TRBD1. The source was peripheral blood, collected on day 0 of AZD1222 vaccination. The origin of this receptor is an adult in good health. The CDR3 DNA is TGTGCCAGCAGCCGACAGGGGATTGGGCACACTGAAGCTTTCTTT. This sequence encodes CASSRQGIGHTEAFF.